This T cell receptor beta chain was found in a study of Ad26.COV2.S vaccination and SARS-CoV-2 variants. The CDR3 sequence is 15 residues long. From germline, CDR1 is SEHNR and CDR2 FQNEAQ (reference sequence). Trimming took 5 bases from V and 5 from J, leaving 18 bases between them. Treatment indicated: approximately 18 received Ad26.COV2.S at low or high dose, single or two shots; roughly 5 received placebo; per-sample allocation not given. Specimen acquisition occurred on day 63 following the initial vaccine or placebo injection. Some clones are missing from TCRdb's copy, which holds only in-frame ones; the method was immunoSEQ multiplex PCR. In the table there are about 400,000 clones, approximately 83% of which are singletons. Only a few counts were recorded for this clone.

The rearrangement uses TRBV7-9 and TRBJ1-2; D gene unclear. This specimen was peripheral blood, taken in a trial of Ad26.COV2.S vaccine versus placebo. This clonotype was sampled from a person aged 18 to 59 who received the Ad26.COV2.S COVID-19 vaccine or a placebo. The CDR3 sequence: CASSPRTSAFYGYTF. CDR3 nucleotide sequence: TGTGCCAGCAGCCCTCGGACCTCGGCATTTTATGGCTACACCTTC.